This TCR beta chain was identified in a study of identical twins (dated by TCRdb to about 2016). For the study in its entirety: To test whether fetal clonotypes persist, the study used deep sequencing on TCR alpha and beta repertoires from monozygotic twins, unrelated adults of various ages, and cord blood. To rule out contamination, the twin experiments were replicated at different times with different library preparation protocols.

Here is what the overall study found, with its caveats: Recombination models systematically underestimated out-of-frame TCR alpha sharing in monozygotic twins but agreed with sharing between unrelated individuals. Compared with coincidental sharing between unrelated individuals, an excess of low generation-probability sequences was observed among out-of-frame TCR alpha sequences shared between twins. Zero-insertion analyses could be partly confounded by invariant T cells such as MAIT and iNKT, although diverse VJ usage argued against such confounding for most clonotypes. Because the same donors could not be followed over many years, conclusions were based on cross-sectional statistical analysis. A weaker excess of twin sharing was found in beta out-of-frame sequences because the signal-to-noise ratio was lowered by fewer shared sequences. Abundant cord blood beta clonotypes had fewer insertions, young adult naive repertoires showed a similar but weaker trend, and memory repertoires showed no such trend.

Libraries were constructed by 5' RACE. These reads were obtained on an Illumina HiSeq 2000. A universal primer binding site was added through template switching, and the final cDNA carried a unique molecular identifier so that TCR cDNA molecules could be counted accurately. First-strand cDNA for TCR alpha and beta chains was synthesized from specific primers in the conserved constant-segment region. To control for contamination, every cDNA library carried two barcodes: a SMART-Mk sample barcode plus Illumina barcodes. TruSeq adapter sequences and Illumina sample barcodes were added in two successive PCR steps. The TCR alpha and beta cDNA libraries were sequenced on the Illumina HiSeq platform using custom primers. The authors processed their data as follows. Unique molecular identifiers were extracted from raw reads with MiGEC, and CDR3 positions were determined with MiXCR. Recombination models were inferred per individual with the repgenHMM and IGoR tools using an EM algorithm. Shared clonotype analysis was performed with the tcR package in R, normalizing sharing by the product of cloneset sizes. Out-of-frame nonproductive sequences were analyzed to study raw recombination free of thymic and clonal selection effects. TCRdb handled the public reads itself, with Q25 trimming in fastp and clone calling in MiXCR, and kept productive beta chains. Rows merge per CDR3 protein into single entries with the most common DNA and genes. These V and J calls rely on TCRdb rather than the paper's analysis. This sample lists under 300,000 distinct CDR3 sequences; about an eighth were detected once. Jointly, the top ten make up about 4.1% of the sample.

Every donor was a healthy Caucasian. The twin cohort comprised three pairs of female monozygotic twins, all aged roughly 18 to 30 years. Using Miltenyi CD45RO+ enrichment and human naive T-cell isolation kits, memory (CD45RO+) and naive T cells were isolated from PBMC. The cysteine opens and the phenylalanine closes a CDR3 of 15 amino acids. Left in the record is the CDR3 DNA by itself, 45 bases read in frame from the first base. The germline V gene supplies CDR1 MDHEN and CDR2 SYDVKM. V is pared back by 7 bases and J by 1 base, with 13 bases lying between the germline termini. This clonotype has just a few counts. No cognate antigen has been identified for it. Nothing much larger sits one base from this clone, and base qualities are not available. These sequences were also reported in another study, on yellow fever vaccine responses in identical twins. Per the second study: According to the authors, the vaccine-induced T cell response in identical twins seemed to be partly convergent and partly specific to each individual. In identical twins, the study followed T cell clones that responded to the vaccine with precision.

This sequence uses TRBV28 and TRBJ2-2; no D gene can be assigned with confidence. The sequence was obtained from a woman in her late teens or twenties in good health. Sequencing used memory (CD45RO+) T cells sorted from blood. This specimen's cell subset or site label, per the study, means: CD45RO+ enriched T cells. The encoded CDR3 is CASTLRAGNTGELFF. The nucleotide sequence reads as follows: TGTGCCAGCACACTAAGGGCAGGGAACACCGGGGAGCTGTTTTTT. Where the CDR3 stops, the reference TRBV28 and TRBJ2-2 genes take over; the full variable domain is DVKVTQSSRYLVKRTGEKVFLECVQDMDHENMFWYRQDPGLGLRLIYFSYDVKMKEKGDIPEGYSVSREKKERFSLILESASTNQTSMYLCASTLRAGNTGELFFGEGSRLTVL.